This T cell receptor beta chain was obtained from a study of T cell repertoires in cytomegalovirus infection. Study-level background: Signatures in public TCR beta sequences pointed to both CMV infection and matching HLA type.

MiXCR, run by TCRdb on the reads, gives a single entry per CDR3 protein. The top ten hold around 44% of the sample, which has about half a million distinct CDR3 sequences, about 42% seen once. This clonotype was found many times. Its antigen is not known. Germline V lookup: CDR1 SGHTA, CDR2 FQGNSA. J gave up 7 bases and V 1 base, and 4 bases lay outside the gene matches. CDR3 length equals 17 residues. The V gene is TRBV7-2, the J gene TRBJ2-1, with 16 bases aligning to TRBD2. Specimen: cultured PBMCs, collected from culture after CMV antigen stimulation. The TCR sequence derives from a human donor in good health (CMV status not recorded). Some clones in this sample may be carry-over from other donors' samples. For the CDR3, the DNA is TGTGCCAGCAGCTTAGTGGGGACTAGCGGGGGGGCAAATGAGCAGTTCTTC. It translates to CASSLVGTSGGANEQFF.